Listed below are T cell receptor beta chains from one sample, sequenced in a study of T-cell memory formation after mild COVID-19. TCRdb reanalysed the 5' RACE reads using MiXCR and keeps one entry per CDR3 protein. The sample records around 29,000 distinct CDR3 sequences, approximately 12% being singletons. The sequenced sample was PBMCs or a T cell subset sorted from them (not recorded which). These receptors all come from an adult woman who had mild COVID-19 (a few samples of this study predate the infection). Cell type and time point are not known. Each CDR3 is given with its conserved first and last residue. D genes are given only for firm matches. Size tells how often a clone was seen (once, few, many) or the class of an expanded clone, and some rows leave it out.

CDR3 length | J gene | V gene | D gene | clone size | CDR3 protein | CDR3 DNA
19 | TRBJ2-1 | TRBV9 | TRBD2 | many | CASSVAEGGGLAGANEQFF | TGTGCCAGCAGCGTAGCAGAAGGGGGGGGACTAGCGGGAGCCAATGAGCAGTTCTTC
18 | TRBJ1-1 | TRBV20-1 | TRBD1 | many | CSARDMDRSGELNTEAFF | TGCAGTGCTAGAGATATGGACAGGTCGGGCGAATTGAACACTGAAGCTTTCTTT
13 | TRBJ1-2 | TRBV7-2 | TRBD1 | many | CASSRDRGHGYTF | TGTGCCAGCAGCCGGGACAGGGGGCATGGCTACACCTTC
13 | TRBJ1-5 | TRBV27 | . | many | CASSWDINQPQHF | TGTGCCAGCAGTTGGGACATCAATCAGCCCCAGCATTTT
17 | TRBJ2-4 | TRBV2 | TRBD2 | many | CASSELSNLGGGNIQYF | TGTGCCAGCAGTGAATTATCGAACCTTGGGGGGGGAAACATTCAGTACTTC
15 | TRBJ2-4 | TRBV18 | TRBD2 | many | CASSRGGSAKNIQYF | TGTGCCAGCTCTCGCGGGGGATCGGCCAAAAACATTCAGTACTTC
13 | TRBJ1-1 | TRBV12-3/TRBV12-4 | . | . | CASSRDWPAEAFF | TGTGCCAGCAGCAGGGATTGGCCGGCTGAAGCTTTCTTT
16 | TRBJ1-1 | TRBV5-3 | . | few | CARPIGGTLPWSEAFF | TGTGCCAGACCGATCGGGGGGACACTACCTTGGAGCGAAGCTTTCTTT
13 | TRBJ2-1 | TRBV18 | . | medium-sized | CASSPASYNEQFF | TGTGCCAGCTCACCAGCCAGCTACAATGAGCAGTTCTTC
13 | TRBJ1-6 | TRBV12-3/TRBV12-4 | . | many | CASSLGRLPPLHF | TGTGCCAGCAGTTTAGGGAGGTTGCCACCCCTCCACTTT
16 | TRBJ2-2 | TRBV5-4 | . | few | CASSLGPLVSTGELFF | TGTGCCAGCAGCTTAGGACCCCTCGTAAGCACCGGGGAGCTGTTTTTT
14 | TRBJ1-5 | TRBV7-8 | TRBD1 | . | CASSSGQGDQPQHF | TGTGCCAGCAGCTCGGGACAGGGAGATCAGCCCCAGCATTTT
14 | TRBJ1-2 | TRBV6-5 | . | many | CASHGGFVGYGYTF | TGTGCCAGCCATGGCGGGTTCGTGGGCTATGGCTACACCTTC
14 | TRBJ2-7 | TRBV15 | . | many | CATSRDKFLDEQYF | TGTGCCACCAGCAGAGATAAGTTTCTCGACGAGCAGTACTTC
18 | TRBJ1-3 | TRBV16 | . | many | CASSQSPSQGARGNTIYF | TGTGCCAGCAGCCAATCGCCCAGCCAGGGCGCTCGGGGAAACACCATATATTTT
16 | TRBJ2-1 | TRBV5-4 | TRBD2 | many | CASSLLSGSSYNEQFF | TGTGCCAGCAGCTTACTGAGCGGGAGCTCCTACAATGAGCAGTTCTTC
14 | TRBJ1-1 | TRBV11-3 | . | few | CASSLGRMNTEAFF | TGTGCCAGCAGCTTAGGTCGGATGAACACTGAAGCTTTCTTT
17 | TRBJ2-1 | TRBV9 | TRBD2 | many | CASSPGGVGGGYNEQFF | TGTGCCAGCAGCCCCGGAGGAGTCGGCGGGGGGTACAATGAGCAGTTCTTC
14 | TRBJ2-7 | TRBV5-1 | . | . | CASSLDRGLYEQYF | TGCGCCAGCAGCTTGGATCGGGGACTCTACGAGCAGTACTTC
14 | TRBJ2-7 | TRBV27 | . | many | CASSPHMGYYEQYF | TGTGCCAGCTCCCCTCACATGGGATACTACGAGCAGTACTTC
12 | TRBJ2-3 | TRBV25-1 | . | many | CASNNSTDTQYF | TGTGCCAGCAATAACAGCACAGATACGCAGTATTTT
15 | TRBJ2-7 | TRBV19 | . | many | CASRLGQGHSYEQYF | TGTGCCAGTAGATTGGGACAAGGCCACTCCTACGAGCAGTACTTC
18 | TRBJ2-1 | TRBV5-4 | TRBD2 | many | CASSLSGKTSGGLNEQFF | TGTGCCAGCAGCCTCTCCGGCAAGACTAGCGGGGGTCTAAATGAGCAGTTCTTC
13 | TRBJ1-5 | TRBV30 | . | many | CAWGAQLGQPQHF | TGTGCCTGGGGGGCTCAACTAGGCCAGCCCCAGCATTTT
14 | TRBJ2-3 | TRBV30 | . | many | CAWKWGRGTDTQYF | TGTGCCTGGAAATGGGGGCGCGGCACAGATACGCAGTATTTT
14 | TRBJ2-2 | TRBV20-1 | . | many | CSAQGGFGTGELFF | TGCAGTGCGCAGGGGGGTTTTGGCACCGGGGAGCTGTTTTTT
14 | TRBJ1-1 | TRBV3-1 | . | many | CASSPSGPPTEAFF | TGTGCCAGCAGCCCGTCAGGGCCTCCCACTGAAGCTTTCTTT
12 | TRBJ2-3 | TRBV12-3/TRBV12-4 | . | many | CASSFPQLTQYF | TGTGCCAGCAGTTTCCCCCAACTTACGCAGTATTTT
15 | TRBJ2-3 | TRBV7-9 | . | once | CASSSPPGHGDTQYF | TGTGCCAGCAGCTCGCCCCCGGGACACGGAGATACGCAGTATTTT
13 | TRBJ1-5 | TRBV20-1 | . | many | CSARGLGGGPQHF | TGCAGTGCTAGAGGTTTAGGTGGTGGCCCCCAGCATTTT
17 | TRBJ2-3 | TRBV25-1 | TRBD2 | many | CASSDPTGRGGTDTQYF | TGTGCCAGCAGTGATCCTACGGGGCGGGGGGGCACAGATACGCAGTATTTT
16 | TRBJ1-6 | TRBV7-9 | . | many | CATDISGDSYNSPLHF | TGTGCCACCGATATCAGTGGGGACTCCTATAATTCACCCCTCCACTTT
16 | TRBJ2-2 | TRBV7-3 | . | many | CASSLTARQGTGELFF | TGTGCCAGCAGCTTAACGGCCCGGCAAGGGACCGGGGAGCTGTTTTTT
14 | TRBJ2-7 | TRBV18 | . | many | CASSREDTTYEQYF | TGTGCCAGCTCACGGGAAGACACTACCTACGAGCAGTACTTC
15 | TRBJ2-3 | TRBV20-1 | TRBD1 | . | CSAAPGTAGTDTQYF | TGCAGTGCGGCGCCCGGGACAGCGGGCACAGATACGCAGTATTTT
15 | TRBJ2-3 | TRBV15 | TRBD2 | many | CATSRSGTSRDTQYF | TGTGCCACCAGCAGATCCGGGACTAGCAGAGATACGCAGTATTTT
15 | TRBJ1-5 | TRBV19 | TRBD1 | . | CASQWTGGPNQPQHF | TGTGCCAGTCAATGGACAGGGGGCCCTAATCAGCCCCAGCATTTT
19 | TRBJ2-2 | TRBV11-2 | . | many | CASSLGWRTGRWDTGELFF | TGTGCCAGCAGCTTAGGCTGGAGAACGGGACGTTGGGACACCGGGGAGCTGTTTTTT
15 | TRBJ2-1 | TRBV7-9 | . | many | CASSFTAFSYNEQFF | TGTGCCAGCAGCTTTACAGCTTTCTCCTACAATGAGCAGTTCTTC
14 | TRBJ2-5 | TRBV14 | . | many | CASSQGAGAETQYF | TGTGCCAGCAGCCAAGGTGCGGGGGCAGAGACCCAGTACTTC
16 | TRBJ2-3 | TRBV20-1 | . | many | CSARSWDGDPTDTQYF | TGCAGTGCTAGATCATGGGACGGGGATCCCACAGATACGCAGTATTTT
16 | TRBJ1-4 | TRBV7-2 | . | many | CASSFAGQPGNEKLFF | TGTGCCAGCAGCTTCGCTGGACAGCCGGGAAATGAAAAACTGTTTTTT
14 | TRBJ2-1 | TRBV12-3/TRBV12-4 | TRBD2 | . | CASLGTGGVNEQFF | TGTGCCAGCCTAGGGACCGGGGGGGTCAATGAGCAGTTCTTC
16 | TRBJ1-1 | TRBV15 | TRBD1 | many | CATSRDPLTGGSEAFF | TGTGCCACCAGCAGAGATCCTTTGACAGGGGGCTCGGAAGCTTTCTTT
20 | TRBJ2-2 | TRBV7-6 | TRBD1 | . | CASSSFWDRGRSPHTGELFF | TGTGCCAGCAGCTCATTCTGGGACAGGGGGCGATCCCCCCACACCGGGGAGCTGTTTTTT
18 | TRBJ2-3 | TRBV7-3 | TRBD2 | many | CASSVLAGFPTSTDTQYF | TGTGCCAGCAGCGTGTTAGCGGGGTTCCCTACTAGCACAGATACGCAGTATTTT
19 | TRBJ2-2 | TRBV5-1 | TRBD2 | many | CASSLARSGRYPLAGELFF | TGCGCCAGCAGCTTGGCCCGTAGCGGGAGGTATCCCTTGGCCGGGGAGCTGTTTTTT
16 | TRBJ2-3 | TRBV6-4 | . | many | CASSDSRVGDADTQYF | TGTGCCAGCAGTGACTCGAGGGTAGGGGATGCAGATACGCAGTATTTT
16 | TRBJ2-5 | TRBV6-1 | TRBD2 | many | CASIQGLAGVWETQYF | TGTGCCAGCATACAAGGACTAGCGGGGGTATGGGAGACCCAGTACTTC
15 | TRBJ2-2 | TRBV19 | . | few | CASSTPIRNTGELFF | TGTGCCAGTAGTACCCCAATCAGGAACACCGGGGAGCTGTTTTTT
16 | TRBJ2-1 | TRBV7-2 | . | many | CASSFYFSTNYNEQFF | TGTGCCAGCAGCTTTTACTTCTCAACCAACTACAATGAGCAGTTCTTC
14 | TRBJ2-1 | TRBV6-4 | TRBD2 | many | CASSDSGGTNEQFF | TGTGCCAGCAGTGACAGCGGGGGGACCAATGAGCAGTTCTTC
13 | TRBJ2-7 | TRBV7-9 | . | many | CASSLEMRSEQYF | TGTGCCAGCAGCCTCGAAATGCGAAGCGAGCAGTACTTC
16 | TRBJ2-7 | TRBV5-6 | . | many | CASRHITGLDSYEQYF | TGTGCCAGCAGGCACATAACCGGCCTAGACTCCTACGAGCAGTACTTC
13 | TRBJ2-1 | TRBV7-7 | . | many | CASSLGLGDEQFF | TGTGCTAGCAGCTTAGGTCTAGGGGATGAGCAGTTCTTC